Listed here are 27 T cell receptor beta chains from one sample, sequenced in a study of blood T cell repertoires in COVID-19. The assay was immunoSEQ multiplex PCR, and TCRdb's table has in-frame clones only and misses some. The sample records 76,000 or so clones, less than 90% being singletons. The sequenced material came from peripheral blood. These receptors came from an elderly man in a cohort sampled during active COVID-19.

This sequence joins TRBV5-1 and TRBJ2-1, with TRBD2 matching over 14 bases. J was trimmed by 5 bases and V by 6 bases; bases with no gene match: 7. The CDR3 extends over 16 amino acids. In germline, CDR1 is SGHRS, CDR2 YFSETQ. Here the CDR3 DNA reads TGCGCCAGCACAAAACAGACTAGCGGGGGGGACAATGAGCAGTTCTTC. Protein sequence: CASTKQTSGGDNEQFF.

The chain is built from TRBV7-9 and TRBJ2-2; weak D call: TRBD2 (6 bases). V was trimmed by 0 bases and J by 4 bases, leaving 6 bases between them. The CDR3 totals 14 residues. CDR1 SEHNR and CDR2 FQNEAQ come from the germline V gene (reference sequence). The CDR3: CASSLAGSTGELFF. DNA of the CDR3: TGTGCCAGCAGCTTAGCCGGGAGCACCGGGGAGCTGTTTTTT.

The chain recombines TRBV14 with TRBJ1-6, with 7 bases lining up with TRBD1. This CDR3 comprises 16 residues. Trimming cost V 8 bases and J 0 bases; bases outside gene matches: 7. Germline V gene data show CDR1 as SGHDN and CDR2 as FVKESK. The CDR3 protein is CASPSQGSSYNSPLHF. DNA of the CDR3: TGTGCCAGCCCATCACAGGGGTCCTCCTATAATTCACCCCTCCACTTT.

This chain connects TRBV5-1 to TRBJ1-6; 7 bases align to TRBD1. Germline V lookup: CDR1 SGHRS, CDR2 YFSETQ. J lost 10 bases, V lost 2 bases, and 9 bases had no gene match. This CDR3 contains 15 residues. DNA for the CDR3: TGCGCCAGCAGCTTTACAGGGGAGAGGTCCTCACCCCTCCACTTT. Its translation: CASSFTGERSSPLHF.

This chain connects TRBV3-1 (or the pseudogene TRBV3-2) to TRBJ2-5, with D perhaps matching TRBD2 (5 bases). V was trimmed by 0 bases and J by 4 bases, leaving 9 bases between them. CDR1 is LGHDT, CDR2 YNNKEL, per germline (reference sequence). This CDR3 comprises 14 residues. CDR3 sequence reads: CASSQDLAIETQYF. Written as DNA, the CDR3 is TGTGCCAGCAGCCAAGATTTAGCGATAGAGACCCAGTACTTC.

The chain's CDR3 is CASSPNQGSYNSPLHF. As DNA, the CDR3 is TGTGCCAGCAGTCCTAATCAGGGTTCCTATAATTCACCCCTCCACTTT. The J gene is TRBJ1-6, the V gene TRBV27; D perhaps matches TRBD1 (5 bases). V lost 5 bases and J 1 base, leaving 12 bases between the germline ends. The germline CDR1 and CDR2 sequences are MNHEY and SMNVEV (reference sequence). The CDR3 is 16 residues long.

The J gene is TRBJ1-5, the V gene TRBV19; the D gene is possibly TRBD1 (5 bases). The CDR3 runs 13 residues. CDR1 LNHDA and CDR2 SQIVND come from the germline V gene (reference sequence). Trimming stripped 8 bases from V and 5 bases from J, with 13 bases between. The CDR3 is CASRLTAHQPQHF. For the CDR3, the DNA is TGTGCCAGTCGCTTGACAGCGCATCAGCCCCAGCATTTT.

The chain's CDR3 is CASSTGRQGNTEAFF. CDR3 nucleotide sequence: TGTGCCAGCAGTACGGGGAGACAGGGGAACACTGAAGCTTTCTTT. The J gene is TRBJ1-1, the V gene TRBV6-5, with TRBD1 matching 7 bases. The CDR3 length is 15 residues. Germline V gene data show CDR1 as MNHEY and CDR2 as SVGAGI. After removal of 5 bases from V and 1 base from J, the junction contained 7 bases not matched to a gene.

The CDR3 DNA sequence: TGTGCCAGCAGTCTGGCGGGGGGGCCGGATACGCAGTATTTT. It is translated as CASSLAGGPDTQYF. The chain carries TRBV6-5 and TRBJ2-3, with 9 bases fitting TRBD2. With 5 bases clipped from V and 6 bases from J, the junction kept 6 bases outside the gene matches. The germline gives CDR1 MNHEY, CDR2 SVGAGI. This CDR3 region has 14 residues.

This sequence joins TRBV28 and TRBJ1-2, with TRBD1 matching over 9 bases. CDR1 and CDR2 (germline): MDHEN, SYDVKM. The V gene end was trimmed by 6 bases and the J gene end by 7 bases; junction bases not matched to a gene: 15. CDR3 size: 16 residues. For the CDR3, the DNA is TGTGCCAGCAGCTACACCAGGACAGGGGATTTGGGTGGCTACACCTTC. Amino acid sequence: CASSYTRTGDLGGYTF.

The chain carries TRBV5-6 and TRBJ2-3; the match to TRBD1 covers 11 bases. The germline gives CDR1 SGHDT, CDR2 YYEEEE. The trim removed 3 bases at V and 3 bases at J, leaving 3 bases unmatched. The CDR3 totals 15 residues. The CDR3 here is CASSWGTGGTDTQYF. The CDR3 DNA reads TGTGCCAGCAGCTGGGGGACAGGGGGGACAGATACGCAGTATTTT.

This chain uses TRBV7-2 with TRBJ1-2, with TRBD1 as a possible D gene (6 bases). The CDR3 has 14 amino acids. V shed 5 bases and J shed 8 bases, with 18 bases lying between them. Germline lookup yields CDR1 SGHTA and CDR2 FQGNSA. CDR3 in amino acids: CASSAPTGSEGYTF. The CDR3 coding sequence is TGTGCCAGCAGCGCCCCCACAGGGTCGGAGGGCTACACCTTC.

J is TRBJ2-5 and V is TRBV5-1, with 8 bases fitting TRBD1. The CDR3 totals 16 residues. Germline trimming cut 4 bases from V and 5 bases from J; bases unmatched to any gene: 13. Per germline, CDR1 SGHRS and CDR2 YFSETQ. The CDR3 nucleotides are TGCGCCAGCAGCCCTTGGGGAGACAGGGGCGGCGAGACCCAGTACTTC. As protein: CASSPWGDRGGETQYF.

This chain connects TRBV7-6 to TRBJ2-2; 11 bases agree with TRBD2. CDR1 is SGHVS, CDR2 FNYEAQ, per germline. V was pared by 1 base and J by 6 bases, with 4 bases of the junction left unmatched. There are 16 residues in the CDR3. CDR3 in amino acids: CASSLEASGGPGELFF. CDR3 coding DNA: TGTGCCAGCAGCTTAGAGGCTAGCGGGGGGCCCGGGGAGCTGTTTTTT.

The chain carries TRBV28 and TRBJ2-7, with 10 bases matching TRBD1. CDR3 length: 15 amino acids. Germline lookup yields CDR1 MDHEN and CDR2 SYDVKM. V dropped 5 bases and J dropped 4; count of bases not matched to a gene: 8. DNA for the CDR3: TGTGCCAGCAGTACACCCGGGACAGGGGCATACGAGCAGTACTTC. It translates to CASSTPGTGAYEQYF.

The chain recombines TRBV6-2 or TRBV6-3 with TRBJ2-3; unclear D gene. There are 12 residues in the CDR3. With 3 bases removed from V and 10 bases from J, the gap between germline ends came to 11 bases. Germline V CDR1 and CDR2: MNHEY, SVGEGT. This CDR3 is CASSYRPAAQYF. The CDR3 DNA reads TGTGCCAGCAGTTATCGACCGGCGGCGCAGTATTTT.

Only a few counts were recorded for this clone. This chain uses TRBV27 with TRBJ1-5; no clear D gene. CDR1 is MNHEY, CDR2 SMNVEV, per germline (reference sequence). This CDR3 has 14 amino acids. Trimming cost V 3 bases and J 7 bases, with 13 bases left between them. The chain's CDR3 is CASSLEPRRQPQHF. The CDR3, as DNA: TGTGCCAGCAGTTTGGAGCCCCGAAGGCAGCCCCAGCATTTT.

The V call is TRBV5-1, the J call TRBJ1-2; TRBD1 matches at 9 bases. The V segment lost 4 bases and the J segment 2 bases; nucleotides outside the gene matches: 6. In germline, CDR1 is SGHRS, CDR2 YFSETQ. The CDR3 runs 15 residues. The CDR3 protein is CASSGTGTGNYGYTF. The CDR3 DNA is TGCGCCAGCAGCGGAACCGGGACAGGGAACTATGGCTACACCTTC. Complete variable domain (other parts from reference TRBV5-1 and TRBJ1-2): KAGVTQTPRYLIKTRGQQVTLSCSPISGHRSVSWYQQTPGQGLQFLFEYFSETQRNKGNFPGRFSGRQFSNSRSEMNVSTLELGDSALYLCASSGTGTGNYGYTFGSGTRLTVV.

This rearrangement joins TRBV3-1 (or the pseudogene TRBV3-2) to TRBJ1-2, with D perhaps TRBD1 (6 bases). This CDR3 has 14 amino acids. Trimming took 0 bases from V and 9 from J, leaving 14 bases between them. From germline, CDR1 is LGHDT and CDR2 YNNKEL (reference sequence). As DNA, the CDR3 is TGTGCCAGCAGCCAAGAGACAGGTAGTATGCGCTACACCTTC. This encodes CASSQETGSMRYTF.

V usage is TRBV5-6 and J usage is TRBJ1-1; a possible D gene is TRBD1 (6 bases). The CDR3 extends over 14 amino acids. Looked up from germline, CDR1 is SGHDT and CDR2 is YYEEEE. Trimming took 4 bases from V and 5 from J, leaving 15 bases between them. The CDR3 region has the DNA TGTGCCAGCAGCAGGGGACACCCGGGAACTGAAGCTTTCTTT. The encoded protein is CASSRGHPGTEAFF.

The chain is built from TRBV3-1 (or the pseudogene TRBV3-2) and TRBJ2-5; TRBD1 might be the D (6 bases). CDR3 size: 13 residues. V shed 1 base and J shed 3 bases, with 6 bases lying between them. Germline V CDR1 and CDR2: LGHDT, YNNKEL (reference sequence). Here the CDR3 reads CASSQGTEETQYF. CDR3 coding DNA: TGTGCCAGCAGCCAAGGGACAGAAGAGACCCAGTACTTC.

This sequence joins TRBV3-1 (or the pseudogene TRBV3-2) and TRBJ2-3; TRBD1 might be the D (7 bases). The CDR3 has 16 residues. V shed 0 bases and J shed 3 bases, with 13 bases lying between them. Germline loops: CDR1 LGHDT, CDR2 YNNKEL (reference sequence). The CDR3 nucleotides read TGTGCCAGCAGCCAAGAGTGGAGGGGGCCGACAGATACGCAGTATTTT. It encodes CASSQEWRGPTDTQYF.

This chain links TRBV28 with TRBJ1-4, with no clear D. The germline V and J ends were trimmed by 6 bases and 2 bases, with 16 bases remaining between them. The germline CDR1 and CDR2 sequences are MDHEN and SYDVKM. CDR3 length: 16 amino acids. The CDR3 bases are TGTGCCAGCAGGTCACCGGGGTTCGCGACTAATGAAAAACTGTTTTTT. This codes for CASRSPGFATNEKLFF. Full variable domain (outside the CDR3, taken from reference TRBV28 and TRBJ1-4): DVKVTQSSRYLVKRTGEKVFLECVQDMDHENMFWYRQDPGLGLRLIYFSYDVKMKEKGDIPEGYSVSREKKERFSLILESASTNQTSMYLCASRSPGFATNEKLFFGSGTQLSVL.

The J gene is TRBJ1-2, the V gene TRBV5-5; no reliable D call. The V end lost 0 bases, the J end lost 2 bases, and 11 bases lay between the germline ends. From germline, CDR1 is SGHKS and CDR2 YYEKEE (reference sequence). There are 15 residues in the CDR3. CDR3 in DNA: TGTGCCAGCAGCTTGGAACGGGAGGGAAACTATGGCTACACCTTC. Its protein product is CASSLEREGNYGYTF.

The rearrangement uses TRBV27 and TRBJ2-2, with TRBD1 matching 8 bases. The CDR3 is made up of 16 amino acids. The junction had 7 bases not matched to a gene; V was cut back by 3 bases and J by 4 bases. Germline V CDR1 and CDR2: MNHEY, SMNVEV (reference sequence). The CDR3 DNA is TGTGCCAGCAGTTTTAGGGCAGGGGGCGTCACCGGGGAGCTGTTTTTT. The encoded protein is CASSFRAGGVTGELFF.

This clone showed up just once. The chain uses TRBV10-3 and TRBJ1-6; TRBD1 matches at 9 bases. CDR1 is ENHRY, CDR2 SYGVKD, per germline. Trimming took 6 bases from V and 6 from J; bases not matched to a gene: 3. The CDR3 runs 14 residues. The CDR3 DNA is TGTGCCATCAGACAGGGGGCGCTTAATTCACCCCTCCACTTT. Encoded protein: CAIRQGALNSPLHF.

V and J are TRBV5-1 and TRBJ2-2; TRBD2 matches 8 bases. The CDR3 is 16 residues long. Unmatched junction bases numbered 10, after V lost 4 bases and J lost 5 bases. Germline V gives CDR1 SGHRS, CDR2 YFSETQ. The CDR3 sequence: CASSPAGGPGTGELFF. The CDR3 bases are TGCGCCAGCAGCCCGGCGGGGGGCCCGGGGACCGGGGAGCTGTTTTTT.